Below, one T cell receptor (beta chain) is given with its context. Its specificity is not known. The sample originates from a study of vaccination effects on CD4 cells after COVID-19. The method was immunoSEQ multiplex PCR; TCRdb's version includes in-frame clones alone and lacks a portion of them. The profile shows around 54,000 clones, roughly 80% of them singletons. Antigen-specific CD4+ T cells were expanded with viral peptide pools in the ViraFEST assay before sequencing. Subsequent to a culture period of about nine days, CD4+ T cells were isolated. Trimming cost V 4 bases and J 6 bases, with 16 bases left between them. Germline-derived CDR1 and CDR2 are SGHRS and YFSETQ. The CDR3 runs to 15 residues. General study results and limits: Researchers reported few convalescent patients and no early post-infection timepoints in the study.

This receptor was obtained from a human donor who received a COVID-19 vaccine. This rearrangement joins TRBV5-1 to TRBJ1-4; perhaps TRBD1 as D (6 bases). Sequencing was performed on CD4+ T cells from PBMCs cultured with HCoV-229E spike peptides, taken before COVID-19 vaccination. The CDR3, as DNA: TGCGCCAGCAGCGCGGAAGGGACAAGCGATGAAAAACTGTTTTTT. This sequence encodes CASSAEGTSDEKLFF.